This passage covers 25 T cell receptor beta chains from one sample sequenced in a study of CD8+ T cells in alopecia areata. Treatment defined: oral pan-JAK inhibitor, 5-10 mg twice daily. Sequencing relied on a cDNA template that was reverse transcribed from extracted RNA. Repertoires were generated with immunoSEQ multiplex PCR, while TCRdb's copy carries only in-frame clones and drops some. The sample has more than 150,000 clones; approximately 56% are singletons. This specimen was CD4+ T cells sorted from blood, taken at week 4, from a patient treated with tofacitinib. The receptor set was obtained from a human donor with alopecia areata.

V gene TRBV6-5 combines with J gene TRBJ1-2, with D uncertain. Between the trimmed V and J ends, which lost 8 bases and 1 base, there was a span of 11 bases. The germline V gene has CDR1 MNHEY and CDR2 SVGAGI. The CDR3 is made up of 13 amino acids. DNA for the CDR3: TGTGCCAGCCGAACACAGATTAACTATGGCTACACCTTC. Translation gives CASRTQINYGYTF.

The rearrangement joins TRBV30 to TRBJ1-4, with a weak D call TRBD1 (6 bases). This CDR3 comprises 13 residues. Germline V gives CDR1 GTSNPN, CDR2 SVGIG (reference sequence). Trimming cost V 6 bases and J 10 bases, with 18 bases left between them. CDR3 in amino acids: CACEVVRGGKLFF. CDR3 nucleotide sequence: TGTGCCTGCGAAGTGGTCAGGGGTGGAAAACTGTTTTTT.

The CDR3 loop is CASSLHRPYEQYF. CDR3 DNA sequence: TGTGCCAGCAGCTTACATCGACCTTACGAGCAGTACTTC. The rearrangement links TRBV7-2 to TRBJ2-7; D remains unclear. The CDR3 totals 13 residues. Germline V lookup: CDR1 SGHTA, CDR2 FQGNSA. V shed 2 bases and J shed 4 bases, with 9 bases lying between them.

In its sample, this clone was seen a few times. The rearrangement joins TRBV4-3 to TRBJ2-7; TRBD1 agrees at 11 bases. J gave up 2 bases and V 5 bases, and 2 bases lay outside the gene matches. The CDR3 contains 14 residues. The V gene's germline CDR1 is LGHNA and CDR2 YSLEER. The CDR3, as DNA: TGCGCCAGCAGCTGGGACAGGGGGGCCTACGAGCAGTACTTC. Its translation is CASSWDRGAYEQYF.

V is TRBV5-1 and J is TRBJ1-5; D not certain. Germline V lookup: CDR1 SGHRS, CDR2 YFSETQ. V was clipped by 2 bases and J by 5 bases, with 8 bases between them. The CDR3 runs 13 residues. The CDR3 region is CASSLNRDQPQHF. The CDR3 DNA follows: TGCGCCAGCAGCTTAAACAGAGATCAGCCCCAGCATTTT. Variable domain in full (rest from reference TRBV5-1 and TRBJ1-5): KAGVTQTPRYLIKTRGQQVTLSCSPISGHRSVSWYQQTPGQGLQFLFEYFSETQRNKGNFPGRFSGRQFSNSRSEMNVSTLELGDSALYLCASSLNRDQPQHFGDGTRLSIL.

The DNA for the CDR3 is TGTGCCATCAGCCGGGACCTCTACGAGCAGTACTTC. Translated, it gives CAISRDLYEQYF. The gene calls are TRBV6-1 and TRBJ2-7; the D call may be TRBD1 or TRBD2 (5 bases each). Germline CDR1 is MNHNS and CDR2 is SASEGT. The V end lost 10 bases, the J end lost 3 bases, and 13 bases lay between the germline ends. This CDR3 has 12 residues.

This clone has a handful of counts. V usage is TRBV2 and J usage is TRBJ1-2; D is ambiguous. The CDR3 totals 12 residues. CDR1 is SNHLY and CDR2 is FYNNEI in the germline V gene. V lost 4 bases and J 7 bases, leaving 10 bases between the germline ends. CDR3 in amino acids: CASSVASLGYTF. The CDR3 bases are TGTGCCAGCAGTGTGGCGTCTCTTGGCTACACCTTC.

The rearrangement links TRBV30 to TRBJ2-7; 8 bases align to TRBD1. CDR3 length equals 16 residues. The germline V gene encodes CDR1 GTSNPN and CDR2 SVGIG (reference sequence). J lost 2 bases, V lost 1 base, and 10 bases had no gene match. For the CDR3, the DNA is TGTGCCTGGAGTGCCAAGATAGGACAGGGAACCTACGAGCAGTACTTC. This sequence encodes CAWSAKIGQGTYEQYF.

V and J are TRBV7-2 and TRBJ2-3, with D hard to call. The CDR3 totals 13 residues. Per the germline V gene, CDR1 is SGHTA and CDR2 is FQGNSA. V was pared by 6 bases and J by 0 bases, with 7 bases between. The CDR3 sequence is CASSPPSTDTQYF. The CDR3 region has the DNA TGTGCCAGCAGTCCCCCCAGCACAGATACGCAGTATTTT.

This chain uses TRBV2 with TRBJ2-5; 12 positions agree with TRBD2. The V segment lost 6 bases and the J segment 2 bases; nucleotides outside the gene matches: 7. Germline V lookup: CDR1 SNHLY, CDR2 FYNNEI. The CDR3 is made up of 16 amino acids. CDR3 amino acids: CASRQTSGGHQETQYF. The CDR3 DNA reads as TGTGCCAGCAGGCAGACTAGCGGGGGCCATCAAGAGACCCAGTACTTC. Full variable domain (remainder filled in from reference TRBV2 and TRBJ2-5): EPEVTQTPSHQVTQMGQEVILRCVPISNHLYFYWYRQILGQKVEFLVSFYNNEISEKSEIFDDQFSVERPDGSNFTLKIRSTKLEDSAMYFCASRQTSGGHQETQYFGPGTRLLVL.

CDR3 residues: CASSYWGEQFF. DNA of the CDR3: TGTGCCAGCAGTTACTGGGGCGAGCAGTTCTTC. The V call is TRBV6-5, the J call TRBJ2-1; possible D gene TRBD1, 5 bases. Germline V gene sequence: CDR1 MNHEY, CDR2 SVGAGI. The CDR3 runs to 11 residues. The V gene lost 1 base and the J gene lost 10 bases, with 5 bases spanning the gap.

A word on this clone: The same CDR3 can be traced to other DNA sequences in this sample. V is TRBV29-1 and J is TRBJ1-2; D may be TRBD1 (5 bases). The ends were cut back, 2 bases at V and 4 bases at J, with 5 bases in the middle. The CDR3 totals 11 residues. The germline CDR1 and CDR2 sequences are SQVTM and ANQGSEA. CDR3 sequence reads: CSVERGYGYTF. The CDR3 DNA is TGCAGCGTTGAAAGGGGCTATGGCTACACCTTC.

Of note for this clone: One end of the junction fails to match germline, which may point to a read error. This chain links TRBV30 with TRBJ1-5; possibly TRBD1 for D (5 bases). The CDR3 consists of 14 residues. Germline CDR1 and CDR2: GTSNPN and SVGIG (reference sequence). The CDR3 reads CAWSVRDRNQPQHF. Here the CDR3 DNA reads TGTGCCTGGAGTGTACGGGACCGCAACCAGCCCCAGCATTTT.

The chain has TRBV2 and TRBJ1-2; 7 nucleotides line up with TRBD1. The CDR3 is 14 residues long. CDR1 and CDR2 from the germline V gene are SNHLY and FYNNEI. J gave up 6 bases and V 1 base, and 5 bases lay outside the gene matches. The CDR3 sequence is CASSEEGRGNGYTF. CDR3 nucleotide sequence: TGTGCCAGCAGTGAAGAAGGCAGGGGGAATGGCTACACCTTC.

A few counts support this clone. J is TRBJ1-3 and V is TRBV9; D is possibly TRBD1 (5 bases). Trimming stripped 4 bases from V and 4 bases from J, with 12 bases between. This CDR3 is built from 14 residues. Germline CDR1 is SGDLS and CDR2 is YYNGEE. The CDR3 DNA reads as TGTGCCAGCAGCAAAGGGACTGGGGGAAACACCATATATTTT. It specifies CASSKGTGGNTIYF.

The table lists this clone with a count of one. V gene TRBV30 combines with J gene TRBJ2-2; D gene uncertain. The CDR3 loop spans 15 amino acids. V lost 3 bases and J 5 bases, leaving 16 bases between the germline ends. Germline lookup yields CDR1 GTSNPN and CDR2 SVGIG (reference sequence). The CDR3 sequence is CAWSQPPSWTGELFF. The CDR3 coding sequence is TGTGCCTGGAGCCAACCCCCCAGTTGGACCGGGGAGCTGTTTTTT.

This chain joins TRBV9 and TRBJ2-2; possibly TRBD2 for D (5 bases). From germline, CDR1 is SGDLS and CDR2 YYNGEE. The germline V and J ends were trimmed by 0 bases and 5 bases, with 11 bases remaining between them. There are 15 residues in the CDR3. The CDR3 region is CASSVAGVRTGELFF. In DNA, the CDR3 is TGTGCCAGCAGCGTAGCCGGGGTTCGGACCGGGGAGCTGTTTTTT.

This clone was counted a few times. The genes are TRBV29-1 and TRBJ1-1; the D gene is possibly TRBD1 (5 bases). Germline lookup yields CDR1 SQVTM and CDR2 ANQGSEA. Between the trimmed V and J ends, which lost 8 bases and 2 bases, there was a span of 15 bases. This CDR3 region has 13 residues. The CDR3 spells CSITQTANTEAFF. Here the CDR3 DNA reads TGCAGCATAACCCAGACAGCCAACACTGAAGCTTTCTTT.

With respect to this clone: This specimen includes other DNA sequences encoding the same CDR3. This sequence joins TRBV20-1 and TRBJ2-7; D is undetermined. CDR1 is DFQATT and CDR2 is SNEGSKA in the germline V gene (reference sequence). Trimming cost V 3 bases and J 3 bases, with 6 bases left between them. This CDR3 contains 11 residues. The CDR3 DNA follows: TGCAGTGCTAGTTATTTCTACGAGCAGTACTTC. Its protein product is CSASYFYEQYF.

This chain links TRBV2 with TRBJ2-4; 8 bases are a match to TRBD1. The ends lost 8 bases at V and 1 base at J; junction bases unmatched: 4. The CDR3 is made up of 14 amino acids. Germline CDR1 and CDR2: SNHLY and FYNNEI. The CDR3 region is CASAWDRAKNIQYF. DNA for the CDR3: TGTGCCAGCGCTTGGGACAGGGCCAAAAACATTCAGTACTTC.

V and J are TRBV2 and TRBJ2-3; 15 positions match TRBD2. The CDR3 has 19 amino acids. The ends lost 7 bases at V and 4 bases at J; junction bases unmatched: 15. CDR1 and CDR2 (germline): SNHLY, FYNNEI. The CDR3 DNA is TGTGCCAGCATAGGAGGACTAGCGGGGGGGATACGGATTCCAGATACGCAGTATTTT. Amino acids: CASIGGLAGGIRIPDTQYF.

The chain has TRBV29-1 and TRBJ1-1; 7 nucleotides match TRBD1. Germline V gives CDR1 SQVTM, CDR2 ANQGSEA. This CDR3 has 15 residues. V lost 6 bases, J lost 1 base, and 11 bases stayed unmatched. Here the CDR3 reads CSVPHLDRRNTEAFF. The CDR3 nucleotides read TGCAGCGTGCCCCACTTGGACAGGAGGAACACTGAAGCTTTCTTT.

This clone was counted a single time. The chain recombines TRBV29-1 with TRBJ1-1; D unresolved. Per germline, CDR1 SQVTM and CDR2 ANQGSEA. CDR3 length: 13 amino acids. The CDR3 nucleotides are TGCACCGTGGGGTGGAGGCTGAACACTGAAGCTTTCTTT. It yields the protein CTVGWRLNTEAFF. Variable domain in full (rest from reference TRBV29-1 and TRBJ1-1): SAVISQKPSRDICQRGTSLTIQCQVDSQVTMMFWYRQQPGQSLTLIATANQGSEATYESGFVIDKFPISRPNLTFSTLTVSNMSPEDSSIYLCTVGWRLNTEAFFGQGTRLTVV.

CDR3 sequence: CASSAVGSSYEQYF. The CDR3 bases are TGTGCCAGCAGTGCCGTCGGGAGCTCCTACGAGCAGTACTTC. The chain recombines TRBV2 with TRBJ2-7; D is perhaps TRBD2 (6 bases). CDR1 is SNHLY and CDR2 is FYNNEI in the germline V gene. This CDR3 spans 14 amino acids. V lost 4 bases and J lost 0, with 10 bases in between.

The chain is built from TRBV14 and TRBJ2-1, with D possibly called TRBD1 or TRBD2 (5 bases each). V was shortened by 6 bases and J by 0 bases, with 15 bases between the two germline ends. CDR1 is SGHDN, CDR2 FVKESK, per germline. The CDR3 extends over 16 amino acids. The CDR3 DNA follows: TGTGCCAGCAGTGCCGTGAGGGGCCGCTCCTACAATGAGCAGTTCTTC. Its translation: CASSAVRGRSYNEQFF.